This entry lists 11 T cell receptor beta chains sequenced from one sample in a study of T cells in Graves' hyperthyroidism and ophthalmopathy. The source material, RNA transcripts, was used to amplify TCR beta CDR3 regions. The HTBI primer set was used in a first-round RT-PCR of the TCR CDR3. One entry per CDR3 protein, called by TCRdb with MiXCR from the multiplex PCR reads. Altogether about 540,000 distinct CDR3 sequences are present, roughly 50% being singletons, with the ten largest covering around 7.7%. Input material: peripheral blood or thyroid tissue (not recorded which). These receptors originate from a woman aged 18-29 years with Graves' hyperthyroidism.

This clonotype was detected a few times. The chain combines TRBV18 with TRBJ1-1, with TRBD1 as a possible D gene (6 bases). Germline CDR1 reads KGHSH; CDR2 reads LQKENI. The CDR3 consists of 14 residues. Trimming cost V 3 bases and J 5 bases, with 13 bases left between them. The CDR3 DNA reads TGTGCCAGCTCACCCTTTGGGGGCCTAACTGAAGCTTTCTTT. This encodes CASSPFGGLTEAFF. The variable domain in full, with the rest retrieved from reference TRBV18 and TRBJ1-1, is NAGVMQNPRHLVRRRGQEARLRCSPMKGHSHVYWYRQLPEEGLKFMVYLQKENIIDESGMPKERFSAEFPKEGPSILRIQQVVRGDSAAYFCASSPFGGLTEAFFGQGTRLTVV.

CDR3 in amino acids: CASSQDTIYF. As DNA, the CDR3 is TGTGCCAGCAGCCAAGACACCATATATTTT. The chain employs TRBV14 and TRBJ1-3, with no clear D. The germline V gene encodes CDR1 SGHDN and CDR2 FVKESK. Trimming removed 0 bases from V and 9 bases from J, with 0 bases in between. The CDR3 is 10 amino acids.

This chain connects TRBV2 to TRBJ2-1; 8 nucleotides align to TRBD2. This CDR3 contains 13 residues. Germline V lookup: CDR1 SNHLY, CDR2 FYNNEI. V trimming: 6 bases; J trimming: 4 bases; junction bases outside the gene matches: 2. CDR3 in DNA: TGTGCCAGCAGCCAGCGGGAGTACAATGAGCAGTTCTTC. Translated: CASSQREYNEQFF.

This clonotype was counted only a few times. The V gene is TRBV6-2 or TRBV6-3, the J gene TRBJ2-2, with 7 bases that match TRBD2. This CDR3 contains 14 residues. Germline lookup yields CDR1 MNHEY and CDR2 SVGEGT. CDR3 sequence: CAGREEPNTGELFF. CDR3 bases: TGTGCGGGACGGGAGGAGCCCAACACCGGGGAGCTGTTTTTT.

In its sample, this clonotype was seen a few times. This sequence joins TRBV7-2 and TRBJ2-2, with 7 bases identical to TRBD1. Germline values: CDR1 SGHTA, CDR2 FQGNSA. The length of the CDR3 is 16 residues. After removal of 5 bases from V and 4 bases from J, the junction contained 10 bases not matched to a gene. The CDR3 loop reads CASSQHRGGGTGELFF. The CDR3 nucleotides read TGTGCCAGCAGCCAACACAGGGGCGGTGGCACCGGGGAGCTGTTTTTT.

The gene calls are TRBV10-3 and TRBJ1-4; 8 bases align to TRBD1. Germline CDR1 is ENHRY and CDR2 is SYGVKD. There are 16 residues in the CDR3. J lost 1 base, V lost 9 bases, and 10 bases had no gene match. CDR3 amino acids: CAILTTDRGTNEKLFF. DNA for the CDR3: TGTGCCATTCTAACGACCGACAGGGGAACTAATGAAAAACTGTTTTTT.

There are many counts of this clonotype. The J gene is TRBJ1-5, the V gene TRBV28, with D possibly matching TRBD1 (5 bases). The ends were cut back, 3 bases at V and 4 bases at J, with 13 bases in the middle. Germline V gene sequence: CDR1 MDHEN, CDR2 SYDVKM. There are 15 residues in the CDR3. The CDR3 DNA is TGTGCCAGCAGTTTCGGGGGAAGGGCAAATCAGCCCCAGCATTTT. It yields the protein CASSFGGRANQPQHF.

This clonotype appeared many times. The gene calls are TRBV7-2 and TRBJ1-5; possible D gene TRBD1, 6 bases. Trimming shortened V by 5 bases and J by 0 bases, and 17 bases separated the two germline ends. This CDR3 has 17 amino acids. From germline, CDR1 is SGHTA and CDR2 FQGNSA. The CDR3 sequence is CASSLWGGGYSNQPQHF. CDR3 coding DNA: TGTGCCAGCAGCCTCTGGGGTGGGGGCTATAGCAATCAGCCCCAGCATTTT.

This clonotype was observed at least ten times. This chain links TRBV2 with TRBJ1-6; D gene uncertain. From germline, CDR1 is SNHLY and CDR2 FYNNEI. The CDR3 length is 13 residues. CDR3 nucleotides: TGTGCGGCGCGAGGACGGAGTAATTCACCCCTCCACTTT. It specifies CAARGRSNSPLHF.

The sample holds many counts of this clonotype. This chain links TRBV10-3 with TRBJ2-7; weak D call: TRBD2 (6 bases). CDR1 and CDR2 (germline): ENHRY, SYGVKD. V gave up 2 bases and J gave up 4 bases, with 12 bases separating them. This CDR3 is built from 14 residues. CDR3 sequence: CAISETGTQYEQYF. The CDR3 DNA reads as TGTGCCATCAGTGAGACGGGGACTCAATACGAGCAGTACTTC.

In this sample, this clonotype turned up many times. The chain links TRBV11-3 to TRBJ2-7; 8 bases line up with TRBD2. Germline V gene sequence: CDR1 SGHNT, CDR2 YENEEA. The junction had 8 bases not matched to a gene; V was cut back by 2 bases and J by 2 bases. CDR3 length: 16 amino acids. Here the CDR3 DNA reads TGTGCCAGCAGCTTACGGAGGACTAGCATGGCCTACGAGCAGTACTTC. Translation gives CASSLRRTSMAYEQYF.